These 26 T cell receptor beta chains were sequenced from one sample in a study of beta chain features in type 1 diabetes. Sequencing targeted expressed TCRB transcripts, as all isolated RNA had been reverse transcribed. The protocol was immunoSEQ multiplex PCR, while the TCRdb copy is restricted to in-frame clones and leaves out a portion. The sample includes around 500,000 clones, about 10% of them seen just once. Sequenced: naive CD4+ T cells from blood. These receptors were taken from a young woman in good health.

The CDR3 protein is CASSSTNRAYSYEQYF. As DNA, the CDR3 is TGTGCCAGCAGTTCGACAAACAGGGCTTACTCCTACGAGCAGTACTTC. The chain combines TRBV27 with TRBJ2-7, with D possibly matching TRBD1 (6 bases). V lost 4 bases and J 0 bases, leaving 16 bases between the germline ends. Germline CDR1 and CDR2: MNHEY and SMNVEV (reference sequence). The CDR3 has 16 residues.

The table lists this clone with a few counts. The V call is TRBV2, the J call TRBJ2-1; D may be TRBD2 (6 bases). The ends were cut back, 6 bases at V and 9 bases at J, with 21 bases in the middle. The CDR3 runs to 15 residues. From germline, CDR1 is SNHLY and CDR2 FYNNEI. Here the CDR3 DNA reads TGTGCCAGCAGAAAATTGGGTGGGACTCCACTTGAGCAGTTCTTC. This sequence encodes CASRKLGGTPLEQFF.

This rearrangement joins TRBV28 to TRBJ1-1; TRBD1 is a possible D gene (5 bases). V lost 6 bases to trimming and J lost 5 bases, with 19 bases between them. Per the germline V gene, CDR1 is MDHEN and CDR2 is SYDVKM. The CDR3 covers 15 residues. DNA for the CDR3: TGTGCCAGCAGCCCCGGGGAAAAGGGGAAGACTGAAGCTTTCTTT. As protein: CASSPGEKGKTEAFF.

The chain links TRBV29-1 to TRBJ1-2, with D unresolved. The germline V gene encodes CDR1 SQVTM and CDR2 ANQGSEA. The CDR3 spans 14 residues. Trimming shortened V by 3 bases and J by 3 bases, and 14 bases separated the two germline ends. The CDR3 nucleotides read TGCAGCGTTGAGGGGAGGGTCGTTGACTATGGCTACACCTTC. Amino acids: CSVEGRVVDYGYTF.

This clone was seen a few times. The chain recombines TRBV7-8 with TRBJ2-1; 10 bases align to TRBD1. J gave up 7 bases and V 3 bases, and 9 bases lay outside the gene matches. Germline V gene sequence: CDR1 SGHVS, CDR2 FQNEAQ. The CDR3 totals 16 residues. CDR3 nucleotides: TGTGCCAGCAGCTTGATGAGACAGGGGGCCCGTAATGAGCAGTTCTTC. It encodes CASSLMRQGARNEQFF. Full variable domain (remainder filled in from reference TRBV7-8 and TRBJ2-1): GAGVSQSPRYKVAKRGQDVALRCDPISGHVSLFWYQQALGQGPEFLTYFQNEAQLDKSGLPSDRFFAERPEGSVSTLKIQRTQQEDSAVYLCASSLMRQGARNEQFFGPGTRLTVL.

This clone occurred a few times. The same CDR3 arises from other DNA sequences in this sample as well. V gene TRBV20-1 combines with J gene TRBJ1-2; D gene unclear. CDR1 is DFQATT, CDR2 SNEGSKA, per germline (reference sequence). The CDR3 covers 11 residues. Trimming shortened V by 6 bases and J by 6 bases, and 11 bases separated the two germline ends. CDR3 DNA sequence: TGCAGTGCCCCGCGTGGAAATGGCTACACCTTC. Protein sequence: CSAPRGNGYTF.

This clone was recorded a few times. This chain joins TRBV9 and TRBJ2-5; TRBD2 matches at 9 bases. V gave up 0 bases and J gave up 3 bases; unmatched junction bases: 9. The length of the CDR3 is 17 residues. Germline CDR1 is SGDLS and CDR2 is YYNGEE. The CDR3 loop is CASSVGSLAGTKETQYF. The CDR3 DNA reads TGTGCCAGCAGCGTAGGGTCCCTAGCGGGGACGAAAGAGACCCAGTACTTC.

This clone has more than one count but fewer than ten. The chain links TRBV10-3 to TRBJ2-1; no reliable D call. Germline CDR1 reads ENHRY; CDR2 reads SYGVKD. This CDR3 has 15 residues. Trimming cost V 6 bases and J 0 bases, with 12 bases left between them. The CDR3 spells CAIRDRADSYNEQFF. CDR3 DNA: TGTGCCATCAGGGACCGGGCAGACTCCTACAATGAGCAGTTCTTC.

V usage is TRBV28 and J usage is TRBJ1-5; D is undetermined. The CDR3 runs to 12 residues. Trimming left V 4 bases short and J 10 bases short, with 11 bases between. Germline values: CDR1 MDHEN, CDR2 SYDVKM. CDR3 in DNA: TGTGCCAGCAGTTCGGCTTTCGAACCCCAGCATTTT. This gives the protein CASSSAFEPQHF.

This clone turned up a few times. The chain is built from TRBV5-6 and TRBJ2-5; the D is unclear. This CDR3 contains 13 residues. The V end was cut by 0 bases, the J end by 3 bases, with 6 bases between. In germline, CDR1 is SGHDT, CDR2 YYEEEE. As DNA, the CDR3 is TGTGCCAGCAGCTTGGGGCCAAAAGAGACCCAGTACTTC. This translates into CASSLGPKETQYF. The variable domain in full, with the rest retrieved from reference TRBV5-6 and TRBJ2-5, is DAGVTQSPTHLIKTRGQQVTLRCSPKSGHDTVSWYQQALGQGPQFIFQYYEEEERQRGNFPDRFSGHQFPNYSSELNVNALLLGDSALYLCASSLGPKETQYFGPGTRLLVL.

The chain is built from TRBV4-1 and TRBJ2-1, with 7 bases aligning to TRBD2. The CDR3 contains 16 residues. The V and J ends lost 2 bases and 2 bases, in that order; junction bases with no gene match: 6. Germline V lookup: CDR1 MGHRA, CDR2 YSYEKL. As DNA, the CDR3 is TGCGCCAGCAGCCAACCACTAGCGAAAACCTACAATGAGCAGTTCTTC. Protein: CASSQPLAKTYNEQFF.

This rearrangement joins TRBV4-3 to TRBJ2-1, with D possibly matching TRBD2 (6 bases). Germline V lookup: CDR1 LGHNA, CDR2 YSLEER. The CDR3 sequence is 15 residues long. Trimming took 4 bases from V and 6 from J, leaving 16 bases between them. CDR3 in amino acids: CASSLQRVDRNEQFF. CDR3 nucleotides: TGCGCCAGCAGCCTCCAGCGGGTTGACCGCAATGAGCAGTTCTTC.

This clone has a handful of counts. The rearrangement uses TRBV18 and TRBJ2-7; D may be TRBD1 (5 bases). V dropped 4 bases and J dropped 2 bases, with 18 bases sitting between them. In germline, CDR1 is KGHSH, CDR2 LQKENI. The CDR3 contains 16 residues. DNA of the CDR3: TGTGCCAGCTCACAGAGGTCGACAGAGAGCCCCTACGAGCAGTACGTC. Translated, it gives CASSQRSTESPYEQYV.

This clone has more than one count but fewer than ten. The V gene is TRBV9, the J gene TRBJ1-6; D uncertain. Germline V gene data show CDR1 as SGDLS and CDR2 as YYNGEE. The ends were cut back, 0 bases at V and 7 bases at J, with 8 bases in the middle. The length of the CDR3 is 14 residues. The CDR3 DNA reads TGTGCCAGCAGCGTAGACGTAGGGAATTCACCCCTCCACTTT. Residues: CASSVDVGNSPLHF.

The chain has TRBV18 and TRBJ2-5, with a weak D call TRBD2 (6 bases). Germline loops: CDR1 KGHSH, CDR2 LQKENI. V lost 6 bases, J lost 4 bases, and 12 bases lay in between. The CDR3 contains 13 residues. Here the CDR3 reads CASSGEVGETQYF. The DNA of the CDR3 is TGTGCCAGCTCCGGGGAGGTTGGAGAGACCCAGTACTTC.

The chain links TRBV28 to TRBJ1-1, with a possible D match to TRBD1 (6 bases). The germline V gene encodes CDR1 MDHEN and CDR2 SYDVKM. The germline V and J ends were trimmed by 7 bases and 4 bases, with 16 bases remaining between them. This CDR3 is 14 amino acids long. The CDR3 sequence is CASKTQAGATEAFF. DNA for the CDR3: TGTGCCAGCAAAACCCAAGCAGGGGCCACTGAAGCTTTCTTT.

This clone has just a few counts. This chain uses TRBV6-5 with TRBJ1-1; no firm D call. Looked up from germline, CDR1 is MNHEY and CDR2 is SVGAGI. The CDR3 extends over 11 amino acids. The V end was cut by 3 bases, the J end by 8 bases, with 7 bases between. CDR3 DNA: TGTGCCAGCAGTTATGCCCGGGAAGCTTTCTTT. Translated, it gives CASSYAREAFF.

The chain recombines TRBV2 with TRBJ1-1; D is unclear. Trimming took off 0 bases at V and 1 base at J, with 9 bases between the two ends. The CDR3 runs 15 residues. Germline V gene lookup returns CDR1 SNHLY and CDR2 FYNNEI. The CDR3 spells CASSEATTGNTEAFF. The CDR3 DNA is TGTGCCAGCAGTGAAGCGACAACGGGGAACACTGAAGCTTTCTTT.

The chain employs TRBV7-6 and TRBJ1-5; the D is unclear. Germline V gene data show CDR1 as SGHVS and CDR2 as FNYEAQ. V was pared by 2 bases and J by 8 bases, with 10 bases between. The CDR3 has 13 residues. The CDR3 DNA reads as TGTGCCAGCAGCTTACGGTTAAGGGAGCCCCAGCATTTT. Translation: CASSLRLREPQHF. The full variable domain, rest sourced from reference TRBV7-6 and TRBJ1-5, is GAGVSQSPRYKVTKRGQDVALRCDPISGHVSLYWYRQALGQGPEFLTYFNYEAQQDKSGLPNDRFSAERPEGSISTLTIQRTEQRDSAMYRCASSLRLREPQHFGDGTRLSIL.

V usage is TRBV30 and J usage is TRBJ1-2; D is unresolved. V lost 0 bases to trimming and J lost 2 bases, with 10 bases between them. This CDR3 comprises 14 residues. CDR1 is GTSNPN, CDR2 SVGIG, per germline (reference sequence). The CDR3 sequence is CAWSVERWNYGYTF. The CDR3, as DNA: TGTGCCTGGAGTGTCGAGCGGTGGAACTATGGCTACACCTTC.

This clone was detected a few times. This sequence joins TRBV29-1 and TRBJ1-1, with 10 bases aligning to TRBD1. Germline trimming cut 7 bases from V and 5 bases from J; bases unmatched to any gene: 10. CDR3 length equals 14 residues. Germline CDR1 reads SQVTM; CDR2 reads ANQGSEA. This CDR3 reads CSDQGGTGETEAFF. In DNA form, the CDR3 reads TGCAGCGATCAAGGCGGGACAGGGGAAACTGAAGCTTTCTTT.

This clone has just a few counts. The chain couples TRBV29-1 to TRBJ2-5; the D is unclear. This CDR3 comprises 14 residues. Germline V lookup: CDR1 SQVTM, CDR2 ANQGSEA. Trimming took 7 bases from V and 1 from J, leaving 16 bases between them. The CDR3 nucleotides are TGCAGCGGCGTTCCAAGCCGGGCCCAAGAGACCCAGTACTTC. The encoded protein is CSGVPSRAQETQYF.

The sample holds a few counts of this clone. The rearrangement links TRBV10-3 to TRBJ1-1; 9 nucleotides line up with TRBD1. The trim removed 6 bases at V and 1 base at J, leaving 3 bases unmatched. CDR1 ENHRY and CDR2 SYGVKD come from the germline V gene. This CDR3 contains 14 residues. CDR3 coding DNA: TGTGCCATCAGACCGACAGGGGGGAACACTGAAGCTTTCTTT. Amino acid sequence: CAIRPTGGNTEAFF.

The chain is built from TRBV29-1 and TRBJ1-2; maybe TRBD1 (6 bases). The germline V gene has CDR1 SQVTM and CDR2 ANQGSEA. V lost 7 bases, J lost 6 bases, and 15 bases lay in between. The CDR3 totals 12 residues. In DNA, the CDR3 is TGCAGCGCTAAGCGGGGGGCCCATGGCTACACCTTC. Its protein is CSAKRGAHGYTF.

In nucleotides, the CDR3 is TGTGCCAGTAGTAGGTCAGATGAAGCTTTCTTT. Amino acids: CASSRSDEAFF. This chain uses TRBV19 with TRBJ1-1; D is undetermined. Germline lookup yields CDR1 LNHDA and CDR2 SQIVND (reference sequence). Trimming left V 4 bases short and J 7 bases short, with 7 bases between. The CDR3 extends over 11 amino acids. Full variable domain (remainder filled in from reference TRBV19 and TRBJ1-1): DGGITQSPKYLFRKEGQNVTLSCEQNLNHDAMYWYRQDPGQGLRLIYYSQIVNDFQKGDIAEGYSVSREKKESFPLTVTSAQKNPTAFYLCASSRSDEAFFGQGTRLTVV.

This clone was counted only a few times. The genes are TRBV5-1 and TRBJ2-1; 9 bases match TRBD1. This CDR3 comprises 14 residues. Trimming at V came to 4 bases and at J to 8 bases, leaving 7 bases not matched to a gene. Germline V gives CDR1 SGHRS, CDR2 YFSETQ. CDR3 nucleotides: TGCGCCAGCAGCGTGGGACAGGGCTGGCATGAGCAGTTCTTC. This encodes CASSVGQGWHEQFF.